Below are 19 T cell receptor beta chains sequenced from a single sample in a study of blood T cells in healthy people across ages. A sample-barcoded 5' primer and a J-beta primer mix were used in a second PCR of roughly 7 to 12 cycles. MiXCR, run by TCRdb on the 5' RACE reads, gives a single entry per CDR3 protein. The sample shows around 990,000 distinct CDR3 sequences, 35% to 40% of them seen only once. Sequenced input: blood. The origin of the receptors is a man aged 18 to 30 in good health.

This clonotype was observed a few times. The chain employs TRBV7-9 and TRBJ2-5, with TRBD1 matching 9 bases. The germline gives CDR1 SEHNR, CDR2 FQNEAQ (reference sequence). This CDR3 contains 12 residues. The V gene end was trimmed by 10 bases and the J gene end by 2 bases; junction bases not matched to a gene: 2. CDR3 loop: CATDRGQETQYF. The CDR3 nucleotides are TGTGCCACAGACAGGGGGCAAGAGACCCAGTACTTC.

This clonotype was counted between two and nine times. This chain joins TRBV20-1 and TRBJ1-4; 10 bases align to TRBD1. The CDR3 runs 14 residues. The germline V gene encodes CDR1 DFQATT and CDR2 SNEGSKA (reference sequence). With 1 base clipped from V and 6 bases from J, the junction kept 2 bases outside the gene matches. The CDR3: CSARGGTGDEKLFF. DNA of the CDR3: TGCAGTGCTAGAGGTGGGACAGGGGATGAAAAACTGTTTTTT.

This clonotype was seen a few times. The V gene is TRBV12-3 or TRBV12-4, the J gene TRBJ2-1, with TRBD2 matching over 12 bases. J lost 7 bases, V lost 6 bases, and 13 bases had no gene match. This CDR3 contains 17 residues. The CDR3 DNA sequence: TGTGCCAGCAGCCACCTTTCTAGCGGGGGGGTGACAAATGAGCAGTTCTTC. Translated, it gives CASSHLSSGGVTNEQFF.

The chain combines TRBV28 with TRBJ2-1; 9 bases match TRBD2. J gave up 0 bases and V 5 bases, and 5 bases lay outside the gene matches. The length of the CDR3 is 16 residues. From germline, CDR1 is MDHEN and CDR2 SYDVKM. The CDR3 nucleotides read TGTGCCAGCAGTGGGCTAGCGGGGTTCTCCTACAATGAGCAGTTCTTC. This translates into CASSGLAGFSYNEQFF.

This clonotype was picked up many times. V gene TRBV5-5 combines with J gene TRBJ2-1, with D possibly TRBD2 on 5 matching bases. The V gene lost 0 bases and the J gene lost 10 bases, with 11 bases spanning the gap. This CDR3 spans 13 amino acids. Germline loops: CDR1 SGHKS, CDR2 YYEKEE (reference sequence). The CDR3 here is CASSLGWRNEQFF. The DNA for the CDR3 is TGTGCCAGCAGCTTGGGCTGGAGGAACGAGCAGTTCTTC.

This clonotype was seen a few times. CDR3 amino acids: CASRPGTSGETQYF. The CDR3 nucleotides read TGTGCCAGCAGACCCGGGACTAGCGGAGAGACCCAGTACTTC. The V and J genes are TRBV2 and TRBJ2-5; the match to TRBD2 covers 11 bases. V dropped 6 bases and J dropped 4; count of bases not matched to a gene: 4. Germline V gene sequence: CDR1 SNHLY, CDR2 FYNNEI. CDR3 length equals 14 residues.

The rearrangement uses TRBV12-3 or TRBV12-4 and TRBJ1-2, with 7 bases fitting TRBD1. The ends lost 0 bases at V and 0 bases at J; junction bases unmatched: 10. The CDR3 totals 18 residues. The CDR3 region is CASSLARQGGPANYGYTF. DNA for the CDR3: TGTGCCAGCAGTTTAGCGAGGCAGGGGGGGCCCGCTAACTATGGCTACACCTTC.

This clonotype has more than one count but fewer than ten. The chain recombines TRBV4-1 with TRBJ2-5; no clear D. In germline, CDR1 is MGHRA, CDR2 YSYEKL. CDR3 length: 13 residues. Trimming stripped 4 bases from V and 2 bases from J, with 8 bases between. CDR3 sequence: CASSRVWQETQYF. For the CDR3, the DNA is TGCGCCAGCAGCCGCGTCTGGCAAGAGACCCAGTACTTC.

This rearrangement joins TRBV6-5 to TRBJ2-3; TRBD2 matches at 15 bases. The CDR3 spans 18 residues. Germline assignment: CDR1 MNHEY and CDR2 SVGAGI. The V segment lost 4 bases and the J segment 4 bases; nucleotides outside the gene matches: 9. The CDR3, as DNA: TGTGCCAGCAGTTCCACCTCTGGACTAGCGGGGGGGCCAGATACGCAGTATTTT. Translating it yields CASSSTSGLAGGPDTQYF.

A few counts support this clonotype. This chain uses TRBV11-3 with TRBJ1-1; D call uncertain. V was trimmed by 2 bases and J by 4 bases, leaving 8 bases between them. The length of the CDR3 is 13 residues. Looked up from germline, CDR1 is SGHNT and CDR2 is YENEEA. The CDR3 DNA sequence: TGTGCCAGCAGCTTACGATCAACCACTGAAGCTTTCTTT. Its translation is CASSLRSTTEAFF. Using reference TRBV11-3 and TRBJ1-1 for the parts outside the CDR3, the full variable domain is EAGVVQSPRYKIIEKKQPVAFWCNPISGHNTLYWYLQNLGQGPELLIRYENEEAVDDSQLPKDRFSAERLKGVDSTLKIQPAELGDSAVYLCASSLRSTTEAFFGQGTRLTVV.

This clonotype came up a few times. CDR3 bases: TGTGCCAGCAGTTTTGCCAGTGGGAGTAATGAAAAACTGTTTTTT. Protein product: CASSFASGSNEKLFF. V and J are TRBV12-3 or TRBV12-4 and TRBJ1-4; D call uncertain. The CDR3 extends over 15 amino acids. Trimming took 3 bases from V and 4 from J, leaving 12 bases between them.

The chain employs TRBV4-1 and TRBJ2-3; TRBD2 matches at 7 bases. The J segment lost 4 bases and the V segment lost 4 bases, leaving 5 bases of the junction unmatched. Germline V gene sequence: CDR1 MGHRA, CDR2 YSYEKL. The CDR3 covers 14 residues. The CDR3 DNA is TGCGCCAGCAGCCGACCTAGCGGACCAGATACGCAGTATTTT. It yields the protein CASSRPSGPDTQYF.

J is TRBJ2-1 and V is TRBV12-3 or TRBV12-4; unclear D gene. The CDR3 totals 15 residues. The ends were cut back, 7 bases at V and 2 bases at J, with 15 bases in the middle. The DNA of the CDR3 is TGTGCCAGCACAAAAGAGACCCCCCCCTACAATGAGCAGTTCTTC. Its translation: CASTKETPPYNEQFF.

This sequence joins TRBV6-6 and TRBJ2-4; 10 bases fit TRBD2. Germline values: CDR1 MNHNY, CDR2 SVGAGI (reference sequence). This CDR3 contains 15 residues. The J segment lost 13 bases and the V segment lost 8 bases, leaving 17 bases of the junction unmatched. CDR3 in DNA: TGTGCCAGCGGTGTGGCTAGCGGGGGCTACAATGAGCAGTACTTC. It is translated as CASGVASGGYNEQYF.

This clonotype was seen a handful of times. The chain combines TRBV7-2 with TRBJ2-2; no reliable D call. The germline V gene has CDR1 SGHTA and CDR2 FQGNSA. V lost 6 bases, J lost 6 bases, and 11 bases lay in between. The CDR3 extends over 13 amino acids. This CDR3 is CASSLPWSGELFF. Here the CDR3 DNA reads TGTGCCAGCAGTCTACCTTGGTCCGGGGAGCTGTTTTTT. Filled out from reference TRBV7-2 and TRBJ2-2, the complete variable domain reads GAGVSQSPSNKVTEKGKDVELRCDPISGHTALYWYRQSLGQGLEFLIYFQGNSAPDKSGLPSDRFSAERTGGSVSTLTIQRTQQEDSAVYLCASSLPWSGELFFGEGSRLTVL.

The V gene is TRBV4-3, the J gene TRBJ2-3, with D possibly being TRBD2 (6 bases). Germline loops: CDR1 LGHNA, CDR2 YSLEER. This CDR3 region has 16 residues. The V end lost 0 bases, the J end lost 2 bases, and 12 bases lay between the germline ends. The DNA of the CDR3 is TGCGCCAGCAGCCAAGAGGGACTTTCCCACACAGATACGCAGTATTTT. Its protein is CASSQEGLSHTDTQYF.

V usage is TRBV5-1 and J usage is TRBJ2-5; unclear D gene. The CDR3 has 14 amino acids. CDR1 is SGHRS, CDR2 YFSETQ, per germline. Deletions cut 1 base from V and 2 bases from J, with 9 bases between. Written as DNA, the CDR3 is TGCGCCAGCAGCTTGAGAACACAACAAGAGACCCAGTACTTC. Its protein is CASSLRTQQETQYF.

The CDR3 DNA follows: TGTGCCAGCAGCATCGGACTAGCGGGAGGTACAGATACGCAGTATTTT. Its translation: CASSIGLAGGTDTQYF. This sequence joins TRBV7-3 and TRBJ2-3; TRBD2 agrees at 14 bases. This CDR3 spans 16 amino acids. CDR1 is SGHTA, CDR2 FQGTGA, per germline. V dropped 5 bases and J dropped 3; count of bases not matched to a gene: 4.

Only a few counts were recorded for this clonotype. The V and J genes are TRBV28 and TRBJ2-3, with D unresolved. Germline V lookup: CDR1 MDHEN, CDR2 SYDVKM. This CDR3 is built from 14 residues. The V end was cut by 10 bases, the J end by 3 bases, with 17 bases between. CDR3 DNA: TGTGCCACCGCTCGGGCCGTCGGAACAGATACGCAGTATTTT. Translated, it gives CATARAVGTDTQYF. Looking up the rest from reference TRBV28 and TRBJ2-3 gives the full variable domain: DVKVTQSSRYLVKRTGEKVFLECVQDMDHENMFWYRQDPGLGLRLIYFSYDVKMKEKGDIPEGYSVSREKKERFSLILESASTNQTSMYLCATARAVGTDTQYFGPGTRLTVL.